This is a list of T cell receptor beta chains from one sample in a study of Tregs in tolerant kidney transplant recipients. Sequenced by immunoSEQ multiplex PCR; TCRdb stores in-frame clones only, minus some. The sample includes fewer than 95,000 clones, 80% to 95% of them seen just once. The starting material was CD4+ T cells from blood (PBMCs), obtained 12 months after the transplant. Every receptor here comes from a human patient who received a combined kidney and bone marrow transplant. The graft donor may have contributed some T cells. CDR3s include the opening cysteine and the closing phenylalanine or tryptophan. Each record gives: V gene, D gene, J gene, clone size, CDR3 DNA, CDR3 protein. A D gene is named only where the DNA matches it firmly. The size entry is marked missing in some rows and otherwise reads once, few, many or a size class.

v_call: TRBV10-3
d_call: TRBD2
j_call: TRBJ2-1
clone_size: NA
cdr3_nt: TGTGCCATCAGTGGGGGACTAGCGGGGGGCCTCATCCTGAGAAACAATGAGCAGTTCTTC
cdr3_aa: CAISGGLAGGLILRNNEQFF

v_call: TRBV4-3
d_call: NA
j_call: TRBJ2-5
clone_size: NA
cdr3_nt: TGCGCCAGCAGCCAAGATAATGGGTTGACAGGGACCCAGTACTTC
cdr3_aa: CASSQDNGLTGTQYF

v_call: TRBV5-1
d_call: TRBD2
j_call: TRBJ2-1
clone_size: NA
cdr3_nt: TGCGCCAGCAGCTTGACTAGCGGGAGACCCTACAATGAGCAGTTCTTC
cdr3_aa: CASSLTSGRPYNEQFF

v_call: TRBV5-1
d_call: NA
j_call: TRBJ2-7
clone_size: NA
cdr3_nt: TGCGCCAGCAGCTTGGAAGTGACACTCTCCTACGAGCAGTACTTC
cdr3_aa: CASSLEVTLSYEQYF

v_call: TRBV7-6
d_call: NA
j_call: TRBJ2-5
clone_size: NA
cdr3_nt: TGTGCCAGCAGCCCCGGCGGGGGCGATCAATTGGTGGAGACCCAGTACTTC
cdr3_aa: CASSPGGGDQLVETQYF

v_call: TRBV19
d_call: TRBD2
j_call: TRBJ2-1
clone_size: NA
cdr3_nt: TGTGCCAGTAGTCTCGGACTAGGTGTCTGGAGTGAGCAGTTCTTC
cdr3_aa: CASSLGLGVWSEQFF

v_call: TRBV9
d_call: TRBD1
j_call: TRBJ1-1
clone_size: NA
cdr3_nt: TGTGCCAGCAGCGACGGGCAGGGGGCCACTGAAGCTTTCTTT
cdr3_aa: CASSDGQGATEAFF

v_call: TRBV5-1
d_call: NA
j_call: TRBJ2-5
clone_size: NA
cdr3_nt: TGCGCCAGCAGCTTTCCTGGGGCGGAAGAGACCCAGTACTTC
cdr3_aa: CASSFPGAEETQYF

v_call: TRBV9
d_call: NA
j_call: TRBJ1-1
clone_size: NA
cdr3_nt: TGTGCCAGCAGCGTCTTGGACACGAACACTGAAGCTTTCTTT
cdr3_aa: CASSVLDTNTEAFF

v_call: TRBV28
d_call: NA
j_call: TRBJ2-7
clone_size: NA
cdr3_nt: TGTGCCAGCAGTTTAGCGGCCACCGGGTATGGTGAGCAATACTTC
cdr3_aa: CASSLAATGYGEQYF

v_call: TRBV7-3
d_call: NA
j_call: TRBJ1-6
clone_size: once
cdr3_nt: TGTGCCAGCAGCTTCGGTTCCGGGGTTTCTTCGGGCTCCTATAATTCCCCCCTCCACTTT
cdr3_aa: CASSFGSGVSSGSYNSPLHF

v_call: TRBV7-9
d_call: TRBD1
j_call: TRBJ2-5
clone_size: NA
cdr3_nt: TGTGCCAGCAGCCAGGACAGGGTCCAAGAGACCCAGTACTTC
cdr3_aa: CASSQDRVQETQYF

v_call: TRBV2
d_call: NA
j_call: TRBJ2-5
clone_size: NA
cdr3_nt: TGTGCCAGCAGTGAACTTCCCAGGACACCCAGGTTGACCCAGTACTTC
cdr3_aa: CASSELPRTPRLTQYF

v_call: TRBV11-2
d_call: NA
j_call: TRBJ2-7
clone_size: NA
cdr3_nt: TGTGCCAGCAGCTTAGTCCGCGAGCAGTACTTC
cdr3_aa: CASSLVREQYF